These T cell receptor beta chains were read from a single sample in a study of T cells in tumors after PD-1 blockade. The assay was immunoSEQ multiplex PCR, and TCRdb's table has in-frame clones only and misses some. The table includes around 50,000 clones, more than 70% detected once. The sample was PBMCs, taken before anti-PD-1 treatment. Receptors were obtained from a human donor with basal cell carcinoma. CDR3s include the opening cysteine and the closing phenylalanine or tryptophan. Fields, in order: J gene, clone size, D gene, V gene, CDR3 DNA, CDR3 protein. A D gene is named only where the DNA matches it firmly. Clone size is given for some rows only: seen once, a few or many times, or a class if the clone is expanded.

J: TRBJ2-3; size: NA; D: TRBD2; V: TRBV10-3; DNA: TGTGCCATCAGTGGGACTAGCGGGAGGGCCAACCGGTATTTT; CDR3: CAISGTSGRANRYF
J: TRBJ1-5; size: NA; D: TRBD1; V: TRBV6-5; DNA: TGTGCCAGCATCCTCCGGGACAGGGTACCACAGCCCCAGCATTTT; CDR3: CASILRDRVPQPQHF
J: TRBJ1-1; size: NA; D: TRBD1; V: TRBV6-6; DNA: TGTGCCAGCAGTTACTCGGACAGGGCCTGGAGGGAAGCTTTCTTT; CDR3: CASSYSDRAWREAFF
J: TRBJ2-4; size: NA; D: TRBD1; V: TRBV7-9; DNA: TGTGCCAGCAGTGGGTTTGACAGGGACGGCAAAAACATTCAGTACTTC; CDR3: CASSGFDRDGKNIQYF
J: TRBJ2-7; size: NA; D: NA; V: TRBV7-9; DNA: TGTGCCAGCTTGGAGGGGACCACGAGGTACTTC; CDR3: CASLEGTTRYF
J: TRBJ1-2; size: NA; D: NA; V: TRBV14; DNA: TGTGCCAGCAGCCAAGATTCGGGGTTCGCTAACTATGGCTACACCTTC; CDR3: CASSQDSGFANYGYTF
J: TRBJ2-4; size: NA; D: NA; V: TRBV28; DNA: TGTGCCAGCAGTCCCGGGTTTGGAAACATTCAGTACTTC; CDR3: CASSPGFGNIQYF
J: TRBJ2-3; size: few; D: NA; V: TRBV5-6; DNA: TGTGCCAGCGTCAAGCCCCCAGATACGCAGTATTTT; CDR3: CASVKPPDTQYF
J: TRBJ1-5; size: NA; D: TRBD1; V: TRBV6-1; DNA: TGTGCCAGCAGTGTCTCGCAGGGGGCGACGAATCAGCCCCAGCATTTT; CDR3: CASSVSQGATNQPQHF
J: TRBJ1-5; size: NA; D: NA; V: TRBV3-1/TRBV3-2; DNA: TGTGCCAGCAGCCAAGATTTGGGGGGCTCCCAGCCCCAGCATTTT; CDR3: CASSQDLGGSQPQHF
J: TRBJ2-5; size: NA; D: NA; V: TRBV6-5; DNA: TGTGCCAGCAGTTACCTGTACCAAGAGACCCAGTACTTC; CDR3: CASSYLYQETQYF
J: TRBJ1-2; size: NA; D: NA; V: TRBV5-1; DNA: TGCGCCAGCAGCTTGGCAGGGACGGCCTACTGGGGCTACACCTTC; CDR3: CASSLAGTAYWGYTF
J: TRBJ1-2; size: NA; D: NA; V: TRBV6-1; DNA: TGTGCCAGCAGTGAATATCCCTCCTACTATGGCTACACCTTC; CDR3: CASSEYPSYYGYTF
J: TRBJ1-1; size: NA; D: NA; V: TRBV27; DNA: TGTGCCAGCAGCTTTAATTCCGGCTCTGAAGCTTTCTTT; CDR3: CASSFNSGSEAFF
J: TRBJ1-2; size: NA; D: NA; V: TRBV5-4; DNA: TGTGCCAGCAGCTTGGGGGGGCAGGGAAACTATGGCTACACCTTC; CDR3: CASSLGGQGNYGYTF
J: TRBJ2-7; size: few; D: NA; V: TRBV5-1; DNA: TGCGCCAGCAGCGAGGGGACATTTGTAGGGTCCTACGAGCAGTACTTC; CDR3: CASSEGTFVGSYEQYF
J: TRBJ1-6; size: few; D: NA; V: TRBV6-1; DNA: TGTGCCAGCAGTGAAGGCGGGGGGGGCTATTCACCCCTCCACTTT; CDR3: CASSEGGGGYSPLHF
J: TRBJ2-1; size: NA; D: NA; V: TRBV5-4; DNA: TGTGCCAGCAGCTTGTCAAATTCCTACAATGAGCAGTTCTTC; CDR3: CASSLSNSYNEQFF
J: TRBJ2-3; size: once; D: TRBD1; V: TRBV30; DNA: TGTGCCTGGGGACAGCGGACAGGGAGCACAGATACGCAGTATTTT; CDR3: CAWGQRTGSTDTQYF
J: TRBJ2-3; size: NA; D: NA; V: TRBV5-1; DNA: TGCGCCAGCAGCTTGGAGTATGGGGATACGCAGTATTTT; CDR3: CASSLEYGDTQYF
J: TRBJ1-5; size: NA; D: NA; V: TRBV27; DNA: TGTGCCAGCAGGACAGTCAATCAGCCCCAGCATTTT; CDR3: CASRTVNQPQHF
J: TRBJ2-2; size: many; D: TRBD2; V: TRBV6-5; DNA: TGTGCGGCCGGCGGGAGGCCGAACACCGGGGAGCTGTTTTTT; CDR3: CAAGGRPNTGELFF
J: TRBJ2-2; size: NA; D: NA; V: TRBV28; DNA: TGTGCCAGCAGTTTCGGGCAAACAAACACCGGGGAGCTGTTTTTT; CDR3: CASSFGQTNTGELFF
J: TRBJ2-7; size: NA; D: NA; V: TRBV28; DNA: TGTGCCAGCAGTCAGACAGACTCCTACGAGCAGTACTTC; CDR3: CASSQTDSYEQYF
J: TRBJ2-3; size: NA; D: NA; V: TRBV14; DNA: TGTGCCAGCAGCCGACAAACTAGCACAGATACGCAGTATTTT; CDR3: CASSRQTSTDTQYF
J: TRBJ1-5; size: few; D: NA; V: TRBV19; DNA: TGTGCCAGTAGCCGTACGGGGTTCAATCAGCCCCAGCATTTT; CDR3: CASSRTGFNQPQHF
J: TRBJ2-7; size: NA; D: NA; V: TRBV5-1; DNA: TGCGCCAGCAGCCCTCACCTCGGGACTCCCTACGAGCAGTACTTC; CDR3: CASSPHLGTPYEQYF
J: TRBJ2-7; size: once; D: TRBD1; V: TRBV28; DNA: TGTGCCAGCAGTTTCCGTCAGAACAGGGGTTACCAGTACTTC; CDR3: CASSFRQNRGYQYF
J: TRBJ1-4; size: NA; D: TRBD1; V: TRBV6-5; DNA: TGTGCCAGCAGCAAACAGGGGTCGAATGAAAAACTGTTTTTT; CDR3: CASSKQGSNEKLFF
J: TRBJ2-4; size: NA; D: NA; V: TRBV24-1; DNA: TGTGCCACCTCGGGGGCCGTGGGAAACATTCAGTACTTC; CDR3: CATSGAVGNIQYF
J: TRBJ2-3; size: NA; D: NA; V: TRBV6-5; DNA: TGTGCCAGCAGTCCCCCTCTTAGCACAGATACGCAGTATTTT; CDR3: CASSPPLSTDTQYF
J: TRBJ1-3; size: NA; D: NA; V: TRBV5-1; DNA: TGCGCCAGCAGCTTGGATTTGTCCCTCTCTGGAAACACCATATATTTT; CDR3: CASSLDLSLSGNTIYF
J: TRBJ2-1; size: once; D: TRBD1; V: TRBV15; DNA: TGTGCCACCTCCACAGGGGGTGGCTACAATGAGCAGTTCTTC; CDR3: CATSTGGGYNEQFF
J: TRBJ1-1; size: few; D: TRBD1; V: TRBV2; DNA: TGTGCCTGGGACAGGGACACTGAAGCTTTCTTT; CDR3: CAWDRDTEAFF
J: TRBJ1-2; size: NA; D: NA; V: TRBV4-1; DNA: TGCGCCAGCAGCCAAGACTTTCTTTATGGCTACACCTTC; CDR3: CASSQDFLYGYTF
J: TRBJ1-3; size: NA; D: NA; V: TRBV28; DNA: TGTGCCAGCAGGCCGGGGGGGCCCGGAAACACCATATATTTT; CDR3: CASRPGGPGNTIYF
J: TRBJ2-7; size: NA; D: TRBD2; V: TRBV6-5; DNA: TGTGCCAGCAGCGGCCCACCCAGCGGGACCTACGAGCAGTACTTC; CDR3: CASSGPPSGTYEQYF
J: TRBJ2-1; size: once; D: TRBD2; V: TRBV4-1; DNA: TGCGCCAGCAGCCCGCTAGCGGGGGGGCCGGATGAGCAGTTCTTC; CDR3: CASSPLAGGPDEQFF
J: TRBJ1-6; size: NA; D: NA; V: TRBV19; DNA: TGTGCCAGTAGTTTACACACAGGGCCTGATTCACCCCTCCACTTT; CDR3: CASSLHTGPDSPLHF
J: TRBJ1-1; size: NA; D: NA; V: TRBV9; DNA: TGTGCCAGCAGCCCCCGATTGGGGTCAAACACTGAAGCTTTCTTT; CDR3: CASSPRLGSNTEAFF
J: TRBJ2-7; size: few; D: TRBD2; V: TRBV3-1/TRBV3-2; DNA: TGTGCCAGCAGTAAGCGGGGGGGCCCCCTCGAGCAGTACTTC; CDR3: CASSKRGGPLEQYF
J: TRBJ2-7; size: NA; D: TRBD1; V: TRBV5-1; DNA: TGCGCCAGCAGCTGGACAGGGCAATACTACGAGCAGTACTTC; CDR3: CASSWTGQYYEQYF
J: TRBJ2-3; size: NA; D: TRBD2; V: TRBV10-2; DNA: TGCGCCAGCAGTGAGCCGAGGGGCGGGAGTTCGATAGAGACAGATACGCAGTATTTT; CDR3: CASSEPRGGSSIETDTQYF
J: TRBJ2-1; size: NA; D: NA; V: TRBV30; DNA: TGTGCCTGGAGTGCCGACTGGCGGCGGTACAATGAGCAGTTCTTC; CDR3: CAWSADWRRYNEQFF
J: TRBJ2-4; size: once; D: NA; V: TRBV28; DNA: TGTGCCAGCAGTGCTGACAGGATAGCCAAAAACATTCAGTACTTC; CDR3: CASSADRIAKNIQYF
J: TRBJ1-1; size: few; D: TRBD1; V: TRBV5-1; DNA: TGCGCCAGCAGCTTGGGGGGACAGGGAGATGAAGCTTTCTTT; CDR3: CASSLGGQGDEAFF
J: TRBJ1-1; size: few; D: NA; V: TRBV5-1; DNA: TGCGCCAGCAGCTTGAGGACCAATGAAGCTTTCTTT; CDR3: CASSLRTNEAFF